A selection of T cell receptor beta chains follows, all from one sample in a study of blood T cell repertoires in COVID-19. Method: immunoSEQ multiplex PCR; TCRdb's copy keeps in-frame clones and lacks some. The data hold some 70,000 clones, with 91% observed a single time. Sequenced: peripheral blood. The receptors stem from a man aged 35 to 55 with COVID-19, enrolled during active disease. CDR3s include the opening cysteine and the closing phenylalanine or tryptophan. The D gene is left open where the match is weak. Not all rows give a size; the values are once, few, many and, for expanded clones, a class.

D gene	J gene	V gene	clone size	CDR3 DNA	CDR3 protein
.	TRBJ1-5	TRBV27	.	TGTGCCAGCAGTTTACTCAGGGACAATCAGCCCCAGCATTTT	CASSLLRDNQPQHF
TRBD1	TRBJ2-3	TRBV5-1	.	TGCGCCAGCAGCTTGGCGGGACAGGGCCCGTTGGATACGCAGTATTTT	CASSLAGQGPLDTQYF
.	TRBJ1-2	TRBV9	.	TGTGCCAGCAGCGTCGGGCAGGGGCCTGGCTACACCTTC	CASSVGQGPGYTF
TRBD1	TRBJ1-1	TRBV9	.	TGTGCCAGCAGCGCGACAGGGACTGAAGCTTTCTTT	CASSATGTEAFF
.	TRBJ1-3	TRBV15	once	TGTGCCACCAGCAGAGCGGGGAAATGGAACACCATATATTTT	CATSRAGKWNTIYF
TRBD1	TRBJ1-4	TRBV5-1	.	TGCGCCAGCAGCTTACAGGGGGAAGGGGAAAAACTGTTTTTT	CASSLQGEGEKLFF
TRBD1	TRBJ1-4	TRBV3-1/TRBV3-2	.	TGTGCCAGCAGCCGACCCGGGACAGGTGAAAAACTGTTTTTT	CASSRPGTGEKLFF
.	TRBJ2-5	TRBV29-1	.	TGCAGCGTTGAGGTTACAGGGTTAGAGACCCAGTACTTC	CSVEVTGLETQYF
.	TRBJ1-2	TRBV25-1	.	TGTGCCAGCAGTTCCGGGGGGACACACTATGGCTACACCTTC	CASSSGGTHYGYTF
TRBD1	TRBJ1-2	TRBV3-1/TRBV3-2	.	TGTGCCAGCAGCCAAAACACAGGGGGCGCAATCTATGGCTACACCTTC	CASSQNTGGAIYGYTF
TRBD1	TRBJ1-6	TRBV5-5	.	TGTGCCAGCAGCCTGACAGGGTACGATTCACTCCTCCACTTT	CASSLTGYDSLLHF